Listed here are 20 T cell receptor beta chains from one sample, sequenced in a study of blood T cell repertoires in COVID-19. Measured with immunoSEQ multiplex PCR; TCRdb has only the in-frame clones, and not every one. The sample contains 100,000 to 150,000 clones, 85% of which appear only once. The sample was peripheral blood. Source of these receptors: a man older than 75 with active or convalescent COVID-19.

The CDR3 nucleotides are TGCGCCAGCAGCTTGGATAGCGGGAGGGCCGTAGATGAGCAGTTCTTC. Translation: CASSLDSGRAVDEQFF. The chain carries TRBV5-1 and TRBJ2-1; 11 nucleotides agree with TRBD2. CDR3 length: 16 residues. Germline CDR1 SGHRS, CDR2 YFSETQ. V trimming: 0 bases; J trimming: 8 bases; junction bases outside the gene matches: 7.

V is TRBV3-1 (or the pseudogene TRBV3-2) and J is TRBJ1-5; 8 nucleotides agree with TRBD1. Germline V gene lookup returns CDR1 LGHDT and CDR2 YNNKEL (reference sequence). CDR3 length: 14 residues. J was trimmed by 7 bases and V by 1 base; bases with no gene match: 3. CDR3 coding DNA: TGTGCCAGCAGCCAAGGGGGGGACAGGCAGCCCCAGCATTTT. As protein: CASSQGGDRQPQHF.

The chain uses TRBV5-1 and TRBJ2-6; possibly TRBD2 for D (5 bases). Between the trimmed V and J ends, which lost 0 bases and 1 base, there was a span of 14 bases. The CDR3 has 18 amino acids. CDR1 and CDR2 (germline): SGHRS, YFSETQ. DNA for the CDR3: TGCGCCAGCAGCTTGGATGGTATTTCGGGGTCTGGGGCCAACGTCCTGACTTTC. Protein sequence: CASSLDGISGSGANVLTF.

The J gene is TRBJ1-2, the V gene TRBV27, with 8 bases that match TRBD1. Germline CDR1 and CDR2: MNHEY and SMNVEV (reference sequence). Germline trimming cut 5 bases from V and 6 bases from J; bases unmatched to any gene: 8. CDR3 length: 14 residues. CDR3 sequence: CASSERTGSHGYTF. The CDR3 region has the DNA TGTGCCAGCAGTGAACGGACAGGGAGTCATGGCTACACCTTC.

The chain recombines TRBV10-3 with TRBJ2-5; D might be TRBD1 (6 bases). The germline gives CDR1 ENHRY, CDR2 SYGVKD. Trimming left V 3 bases short and J 5 bases short, with 13 bases between. This CDR3 comprises 14 residues. The CDR3 is CAISDPQGRETQYF. DNA for the CDR3: TGTGCCATCAGTGATCCACAGGGTAGGGAGACCCAGTACTTC.

The chain has TRBV3-1 (or the pseudogene TRBV3-2) and TRBJ2-7; D unclear. CDR1 and CDR2 (germline): LGHDT, YNNKEL (reference sequence). Trimming cost V 1 base and J 0 bases, with 10 bases left between them. The CDR3 length is 15 residues. Here the CDR3 DNA reads TGTGCCAGCAGCCAAGGTCCTATACCCTCCTACGAGCAGTACTTC. It translates to CASSQGPIPSYEQYF.

The chain joins TRBV30 to TRBJ1-2, with D possibly being TRBD1 (6 bases). The CDR3 sequence is 13 residues long. CDR1 and CDR2 from the germline V gene are GTSNPN and SVGIG (reference sequence). Trimming left V 3 bases short and J 6 bases short, with 14 bases between. The CDR3 DNA follows: TGTGCCTGGAGCTATCCACAGGGCAATGGCTACACCTTC. Translating it yields CAWSYPQGNGYTF.

The CDR3 spells CASSGGLVVNTEAFF. CDR3 DNA: TGTGCCAGCAGTGGGGGCTTGGTCGTGAACACTGAAGCTTTCTTT. The V gene is TRBV25-1, the J gene TRBJ1-1, with TRBD1 as a possible D gene (5 bases). This CDR3 has 15 amino acids. V gave up 4 bases and J gave up 0 bases, with 12 bases separating them. Germline V gives CDR1 MGHDK, CDR2 SYGVNS.

V usage is TRBV13 and J usage is TRBJ1-1; TRBD1 matches 12 bases. Germline V lookup: CDR1 PRHDT, CDR2 FYEKMQ (reference sequence). J gave up 5 bases and V 6 bases, and 10 bases lay outside the gene matches. CDR3 length: 16 amino acids. In DNA, the CDR3 is TGTGCCAGCAGTCGCCGGGACAGGGGGCCGTGGACTGAAGCTTTCTTT. It yields the protein CASSRRDRGPWTEAFF. Variable domain in full (rest from reference TRBV13 and TRBJ1-1): AAGVIQSPRHLIKEKRETATLKCYPIPRHDTVYWYQQGPGQDPQFLISFYEKMQSDKGSIPDRFSAQQFSDYHSELNMSSLELGDSALYFCASSRRDRGPWTEAFFGQGTRLTVV.

The V call is TRBV18, the J call TRBJ2-2, with D possibly TRBD1 on 5 matching bases. The CDR3 is 14 residues long. The V end lost 0 bases, the J end lost 5 bases, and 7 bases lay between the germline ends. The germline gives CDR1 KGHSH, CDR2 LQKENI. CDR3 residues: CASSPPRDTGELFF. CDR3 in DNA: TGTGCCAGCTCACCACCCAGGGATACCGGGGAGCTGTTTTTT.

About this clone: A read error may produce the germline difference seen at one junction end. V usage is TRBV7-9 and J usage is TRBJ2-3, with D possibly TRBD2 on 5 matching bases. The CDR3 covers 16 residues. Germline CDR1 is SEHNR and CDR2 is FQNEAQ (reference sequence). The CDR3 sequence: CTSSSPFRTSTDTQYF. The CDR3 nucleotides are TGTACCAGCAGCTCCCCGTTTAGGACTAGCACAGATACGCAGTATTTT. Variable domain in full (rest from reference TRBV7-9 and TRBJ2-3): DTGVSQNPRHKITKRGQNVTFRCDPISEHNRLYWYRQTLGQGPEFLTYFQNEAQLEKSRLLSDRFSAERPKGSFSTLEIQRTEQGDSAMYLCTSSSPFRTSTDTQYFGPGTRLTVL.

This chain links TRBV7-3 with TRBJ1-2; D unresolved. With 1 base removed from V and 0 bases from J, the gap between germline ends came to 18 bases. The germline gives CDR1 SGHTA, CDR2 FQGTGA. The CDR3 covers 18 residues. DNA of the CDR3: TGTGCCAGCAGCTTAATAAAGGGAGTTAAAGTAGCTAACTATGGCTACACCTTC. Encoded protein: CASSLIKGVKVANYGYTF. Combining the CDR3 with reference TRBV7-3 and TRBJ1-2 gives the whole variable domain GAGVSQTPSNKVTEKGKYVELRCDPISGHTALYWYRQSLGQGPEFLIYFQGTGAADDSGLPNDRFFAVRPEGSVSTLKIQRTERGDSAVYLCASSLIKGVKVANYGYTFGSGTRLTVV.

The gene calls are TRBV7-2 and TRBJ1-2; D not certain. This CDR3 has 15 amino acids. Germline V gene data show CDR1 as SGHTA and CDR2 as FQGNSA. Trimming stripped 5 bases from V and 2 bases from J, with 15 bases between. This CDR3 reads CASSRRIDGNYGYTF. For the CDR3, the DNA is TGTGCCAGCAGCCGCCGAATCGACGGGAACTATGGCTACACCTTC.

The chain is built from TRBV18 and TRBJ2-2, with D tentatively TRBD2 (8 bases). Germline V CDR1 and CDR2: KGHSH, LQKENI. The CDR3 sequence is 18 residues long. Trimming took off 3 bases at V and 3 bases at J, with 20 bases between the two ends. CDR3 bases: TGTGCCAGCTCACCTACCCGGGAGGGGGCGAAGGACACCGGGGAGCTGTTTTTT. This codes for CASSPTREGAKDTGELFF.

This chain links TRBV19 with TRBJ2-3, with 8 nucleotides matching TRBD1. The CDR3 spans 17 residues. The germline V gene encodes CDR1 LNHDA and CDR2 SQIVND (reference sequence). The V and J ends lost 1 base and 5 bases, in that order; junction bases with no gene match: 11. DNA of the CDR3: TGTGCCAGTAGTATAGGGGACAGGAACCGAATAGGAGATACGCAGTATTTT. The encoded protein is CASSIGDRNRIGDTQYF.

The chain is built from TRBV11-3 and TRBJ1-1, with D perhaps TRBD1 (6 bases). V was trimmed by 4 bases and J by 4 bases, leaving 16 bases between them. The CDR3 consists of 15 residues. Germline CDR1 reads SGHNT; CDR2 reads YENEEA. The chain's CDR3 is CASSSSTGRATEAFF. The CDR3 DNA sequence: TGTGCCAGCAGCTCCAGTACAGGGCGGGCCACTGAAGCTTTCTTT.

The V call is TRBV2, the J call TRBJ2-1, with a tentative D call TRBD2 (5 bases). Germline CDR1 reads SNHLY; CDR2 reads FYNNEI. V was clipped by 2 bases and J by 7 bases, with 15 bases between them. The CDR3 loop spans 15 amino acids. The CDR3 reads CASSEYSGAGNEQFF. CDR3 coding DNA: TGTGCCAGCAGTGAATACAGCGGAGCTGGAAATGAGCAGTTCTTC.

V is TRBV30 and J is TRBJ2-4, with D maybe TRBD2 (6 bases). The CDR3 contains 15 residues. Per germline, CDR1 GTSNPN and CDR2 SVGIG (reference sequence). The V end was cut by 5 bases, the J end by 0 bases, with 14 bases between. Here the CDR3 DNA reads TGTGCCTGGCGTCGGGGGAGACTAGCCAAAAACATTCAGTACTTC. Protein sequence: CAWRRGRLAKNIQYF. The complete variable domain, with remaining parts taken from reference TRBV30 and TRBJ2-4, reads SQTIHQWPATLVQPVGSPLSLECTVEGTSNPNLYWYRQAAGRGLQLLFYSVGIGQISSEVPQNLSASRPQDRQFILSSKKLLLSDSGFYLCAWRRGRLAKNIQYFGAGTRLSVL.

This chain uses TRBV10-3 with TRBJ2-1, with D perhaps matching TRBD2 (5 bases). Germline assignment: CDR1 ENHRY and CDR2 SYGVKD. This CDR3 contains 13 residues. Trimming removed 3 bases at V and 7 bases at J, with 10 bases between. DNA of the CDR3: TGTGCCATCAGTGACCCCAGAGGGAATGAGCAGTTCTTC. It encodes CAISDPRGNEQFF.

The genes are TRBV5-1 and TRBJ1-1; 12 bases map to TRBD1. V lost 4 bases and J lost 10; bases outside the gene matches: 8. The CDR3 loop spans 14 amino acids. Germline CDR1 reads SGHRS; CDR2 reads YFSETQ. The CDR3 nucleotides are TGCGCCAGCAGCAGATACCGGGACAGGGGGCGAGCTTTCTTT. Protein sequence: CASSRYRDRGRAFF.